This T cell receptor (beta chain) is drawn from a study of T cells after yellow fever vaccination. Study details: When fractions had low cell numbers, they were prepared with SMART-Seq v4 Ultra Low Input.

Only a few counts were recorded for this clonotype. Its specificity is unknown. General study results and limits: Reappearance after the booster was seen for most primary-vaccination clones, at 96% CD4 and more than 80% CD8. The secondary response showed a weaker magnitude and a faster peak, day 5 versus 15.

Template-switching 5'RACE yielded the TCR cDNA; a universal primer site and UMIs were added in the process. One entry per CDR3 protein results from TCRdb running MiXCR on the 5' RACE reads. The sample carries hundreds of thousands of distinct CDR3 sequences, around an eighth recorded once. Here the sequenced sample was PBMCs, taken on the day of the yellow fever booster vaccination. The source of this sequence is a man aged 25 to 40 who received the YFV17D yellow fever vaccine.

The CDR3 protein is CASSPDRESEAFF. The CDR3 nucleotides read TGTGCCAGCTCTCCCGACAGGGAAAGTGAAGCTTTCTTT. V is TRBV18 and J is TRBJ1-1; 7 bases align to TRBD1. The trim removed 6 bases at V and 7 bases at J, leaving 8 bases unmatched. The CDR3 runs 13 residues. From germline, CDR1 is KGHSH and CDR2 LQKENI.